This TCR beta chain came from a study of cytomegalovirus exposure and HLA in healthy donors. The CDR3 consists of 13 residues. Per the germline V gene, CDR1 is SGHTA and CDR2 is FQGTGA. Trimming left V 1 base short and J 5 bases short, with 9 bases between. As concerns this clone: Its matching antigen is unknown.

Findings and caveats of the study: The study put under 200 TCR beta chains on its list as cytomegalovirus-associated.

Researchers ran the PCR with 60 Vbeta and 13 Jbeta primers. Sequenced by immunoSEQ multiplex PCR; TCRdb stores in-frame clones only, minus some. The sample carries about 130,000 clones, about 71% recorded once. Sequenced sample: PBMCs. This TCR came from a woman aged 50 to 60 in good health and CMV-seronegative. This rearrangement joins TRBV7-3 to TRBJ2-7, with D maybe TRBD1 (5 bases). The CDR3 region is CASSLMGRDEQYF. CDR3 bases: TGTGCCAGCAGCTTAATGGGGCGCGACGAGCAGTACTTC.